The clone carrying this T cell receptor (beta chain) was counted many times. V lost 4 bases and J lost 1, with 7 bases in between. Germline values: CDR1 SGHDN, CDR2 FVKESK. This CDR3 spans 13 amino acids. The sample belongs to a study of T cells in Graves' hyperthyroidism and ophthalmopathy. From RNA transcripts, TCR beta CDR3 regions were amplified. The TCR CDR3 first-round RT-PCR relied on the HTBI primer set. A single record per CDR3 protein comes from TCRdb applying MiXCR to the multiplex PCR reads. The repertoire holds some 200,000 distinct CDR3 sequences, with roughly a sixth as singletons. The sample comprised blood. The TCR comes from a man between 45 and 60 years old with Graves' hyperthyroidism. This chain links TRBV14 with TRBJ2-5; D is unresolved. The CDR3 nucleotides read TGTGCCAGCAGCCGTGGGATCCAAGAGACCCAGTACTTC. Its translation is CASSRGIQETQYF.